This passage covers 9 T cell receptor beta chains from one sample sequenced in a study of shared T cell receptors in the human thymus. Sequencing was performed with immunoSEQ multiplex PCR; in TCRdb, only in-frame clones are kept and a portion is missing. The repertoire holds about 500,000 clones, with about four fifths as singletons. The data were also submitted as part of a second study, on human thymus T cells.

Sequencing was performed on thymocytes. The receptors shown here come from a boy younger than two with a congenital heart defect.

This chain uses TRBV10-3 with TRBJ2-7; D uncertain. Germline loops: CDR1 ENHRY, CDR2 SYGVKD. The CDR3 loop spans 12 amino acids. The ends were cut back, 0 bases at V and 7 bases at J, with 7 bases in the middle. This chain's CDR3 is CAISESKEEQYF. The CDR3 bases are TGTGCCATCAGTGAGTCGAAGGAGGAGCAGTACTTC.

The table lists this clone with a few counts. This rearrangement joins TRBV5-1 to TRBJ2-3; 7 bases fit TRBD2. The CDR3 contains 13 residues. Germline trimming cut 3 bases from V and 4 bases from J; bases unmatched to any gene: 2. Germline lookup yields CDR1 SGHRS and CDR2 YFSETQ. CDR3 amino acids: CASSWAGADTQYF. The CDR3, as DNA: TGCGCCAGCAGCTGGGCGGGAGCAGATACGCAGTATTTT.

The chain is built from TRBV29-1 and TRBJ2-2, with D tentatively TRBD1 (6 bases). The germline gives CDR1 SQVTM, CDR2 ANQGSEA. This CDR3 contains 14 residues. Trimming took off 7 bases at V and 4 bases at J, with 16 bases between the two ends. The CDR3, as DNA: TGCAGCGCTGGGGCGCAGGGGACCACCGGGGAGCTGTTTTTT. This sequence encodes CSAGAQGTTGELFF.

The gene calls are TRBV5-1 and TRBJ2-5; perhaps TRBD1 as D (5 bases). The CDR3 contains 18 residues. The germline CDR1 and CDR2 sequences are SGHRS and YFSETQ. Trimming pared 3 bases from V and 1 base from J, leaving 22 bases between. The CDR3 sequence: CASSWARGRPGLQETQYF. For the CDR3, the DNA is TGCGCCAGCAGCTGGGCGCGTGGTAGGCCAGGGCTCCAAGAGACCCAGTACTTC.

The genes are TRBV5-3 and TRBJ1-2; the D gene is possibly TRBD1 (6 bases). TRBV5-3 qualifies as an ORF whose function is uncertain. This CDR3 region has 16 residues. Trimming left V 3 bases short and J 4 bases short, with 19 bases between. CDR3 bases: TGTGCCAGAAGCTATAGGCCGGGACATTTGAGCTATGGCTACACCTTC. It translates to CARSYRPGHLSYGYTF.

The J gene is TRBJ1-4, the V gene TRBV6-4; D is unclear. Trimming stripped 3 bases from V and 6 bases from J, with 20 bases between. Per the germline V gene, CDR1 is MRHNA and CDR2 is SNTAGT. The CDR3 length is 17 residues. This chain's CDR3 is CASSDSSERPEDEKLFF. CDR3 coding DNA: TGTGCCAGCAGTGATTCTTCCGAGCGACCCGAGGATGAAAAACTGTTTTTT.

The table lists this clone with a few counts. The chain joins TRBV7-6 to TRBJ2-2; 9 nucleotides agree with TRBD2. CDR1 and CDR2 (germline): SGHVS, FNYEAQ. With V trimmed by 5 bases and J by 5 bases, 9 bases remained unmatched. CDR3 length: 16 residues. CDR3 in amino acids: CASSTIAGVGTGELFF. CDR3 sequence (DNA): TGTGCCAGCAGCACAATAGCGGGAGTAGGTACCGGGGAGCTGTTTTTT.

The CDR3 spells CASSLRLAGGQETQYF. The CDR3 DNA sequence: TGTGCCAGCAGTCTCAGACTAGCGGGCGGGCAAGAGACCCAGTACTTC. The J gene is TRBJ2-5, the V gene TRBV27, with TRBD2 matching over 10 bases. The V and J ends lost 5 bases and 2 bases, in that order; junction bases with no gene match: 8. The CDR3 is made up of 16 amino acids. Germline CDR1 and CDR2: MNHEY and SMNVEV (reference sequence).

V and J are TRBV28 and TRBJ2-5; D unresolved. V was pared by 5 bases and J by 2 bases, with 12 bases between. Germline CDR1 reads MDHEN; CDR2 reads SYDVKM. This CDR3 comprises 14 residues. The CDR3 sequence: CASSTRVLQETQYF. CDR3 coding DNA: TGTGCCAGCAGTACCCGGGTCCTACAAGAGACCCAGTACTTC.